A selection of T cell receptor beta chains follows, all from one sample in a study of identifying expanded T cells in peripheral blood. Assay: immunoSEQ multiplex PCR; the TCRdb copy retains only in-frame clones and omits some. The sample holds 75,000 to 90,000 clones, about 90% seen once. The specimen sequenced was blood. The receptors here all came from a person aged 18 to 70 in good health. CDR3s include the opening cysteine and the closing phenylalanine or tryptophan. Fields, in order: J gene, clone size, D gene, V gene, CDR3 DNA, CDR3 protein. D genes are given only for firm matches. Rows give clone size only sometimes, using once, few, many, or a class for an expanded clone.

J: TRBJ1-2; size: once; D: -; V: TRBV6-5; DNA: TGTGCCAGCAGTTCCACAGGATTCAACTATGGCTACACCTTC; CDR3: CASSSTGFNYGYTF
J: TRBJ1-5; size: -; D: -; V: TRBV4-2; DNA: TGTGCCAGCAGCCGTGGCCCATTAACAGGGAACAGCAATCAGCCCCAGCATTTT; CDR3: CASSRGPLTGNSNQPQHF
J: TRBJ1-4; size: once; D: -; V: TRBV25-1; DNA: TGTGCCAGCAGTGAATTAACAGGGATGAATGAAAAACTGTTTTTT; CDR3: CASSELTGMNEKLFF
J: TRBJ1-1; size: -; D: -; V: TRBV11-3; DNA: TGTGCCAGCAGCTTAGATCTGGGGGGGCGTTCGGGCACTGAAGCTTTCTTT; CDR3: CASSLDLGGRSGTEAFF
J: TRBJ2-7; size: few; D: -; V: TRBV7-8; DNA: TGTGCCAGCAGCTCGAAGGGCGAGCAGTACTTC; CDR3: CASSSKGEQYF
J: TRBJ2-1; size: -; D: -; V: TRBV20-1; DNA: TGCAGTGCTAGAGATCGGGGGATAGGGTTCTTC; CDR3: CSARDRGIGFF
J: TRBJ1-2; size: -; D: -; V: TRBV19; DNA: TGTGCCAGCTCGCAGGGGCTTGACTATGGCTACACCTTC; CDR3: CASSQGLDYGYTF
J: TRBJ2-6; size: -; D: -; V: TRBV10-2; DNA: TGCGCCAGCGCATTATCCTCTGGGGCCAACGTCCTGACTTTC; CDR3: CASALSSGANVLTF
J: TRBJ2-2; size: few; D: -; V: TRBV7-6; DNA: TGTGCCAGCAGATCACCCGATGGGCCAGCGGAGCTGTTTTTT; CDR3: CASRSPDGPAELFF
J: TRBJ2-2; size: -; D: TRBD2; V: TRBV6-4; DNA: TGTGCCAGCAGACTAACTAGCGGGCTAACCGGGGAGCTGTTTTTT; CDR3: CASRLTSGLTGELFF
J: TRBJ2-1; size: -; D: -; V: TRBV10-3; DNA: TGTGCCATCGCCCGCGGACACAGCTCCTACAATGAGCAGTTCTTC; CDR3: CAIARGHSSYNEQFF
J: TRBJ2-7; size: -; D: TRBD1; V: TRBV2; DNA: TGTGCCAGCAGTGAATTGCCCCGACAGGGTTCCTACGAGCAGTACTTC; CDR3: CASSELPRQGSYEQYF
J: TRBJ2-3; size: -; D: -; V: TRBV13; DNA: TGTGCCAGCAGCCGCGGCCGGGACTTGAGCTCAGATACGCAGTATTTT; CDR3: CASSRGRDLSSDTQYF
J: TRBJ2-3; size: -; D: TRBD2; V: TRBV4-1; DNA: TGCGCCAGCAGCCGACGGGGGGGCACAGATACGCAGTATTTT; CDR3: CASSRRGGTDTQYF
J: TRBJ2-1; size: -; D: TRBD2; V: TRBV5-8; DNA: TGTGCCAGCAGCTCGGGACTAGCGACCTTCAATGAGCAGTTCTTC; CDR3: CASSSGLATFNEQFF
J: TRBJ2-2; size: -; D: -; V: TRBV18; DNA: TGTGCCAGCTCACCAAGCGGCCCCCCCGGGGGCGGGGAGCTGTTTTTT; CDR3: CASSPSGPPGGGELFF
J: TRBJ1-2; size: -; D: -; V: TRBV6-6; DNA: TGTGCCAGCAACAAATCTCCACAGGGAAACTATGGCTACACCTTC; CDR3: CASNKSPQGNYGYTF
J: TRBJ2-7; size: -; D: -; V: TRBV5-8; DNA: TGTGCCAGCAGCTTGGGGCCCGGGGAGGGGGACGAGCAGTACTTC; CDR3: CASSLGPGEGDEQYF
J: TRBJ1-1; size: -; D: -; V: TRBV10-3; DNA: TGTGCCATCAGTGATATGGGAGTGAACACTGAAGCTTTCTTT; CDR3: CAISDMGVNTEAFF
J: TRBJ2-1; size: -; D: TRBD1; V: TRBV6-5; DNA: TGTGCCAGCAGTTATCAGGGGGCCCATGAGCAGTTCTTC; CDR3: CASSYQGAHEQFF
J: TRBJ1-2; size: -; D: -; V: TRBV4-2; DNA: TGTGCCAGCGCTGACCGGGACCATGGGGGCTACACCTTC; CDR3: CASADRDHGGYTF
J: TRBJ2-1; size: -; D: TRBD2; V: TRBV4-1; DNA: TGCGCCAGCAGCCAACGGAGCGGGGAGTCCTACAATGAGCAGTTCTTC; CDR3: CASSQRSGESYNEQFF
J: TRBJ1-2; size: -; D: TRBD1; V: TRBV2; DNA: TGTGCCAGCGAGGACAGGGGGTTCTATGGCTACACCTTC; CDR3: CASEDRGFYGYTF
J: TRBJ1-1; size: -; D: -; V: TRBV27; DNA: TGTGCCAGCAGTCCTGGGACGAACACTGAAGCTTTCTTT; CDR3: CASSPGTNTEAFF
J: TRBJ2-5; size: -; D: -; V: TRBV9; DNA: TGTGCCAGCAGCGTCCGTGGGGGCGTACAAGAGACCCAGTACTTC; CDR3: CASSVRGGVQETQYF
J: TRBJ2-3; size: -; D: -; V: TRBV9; DNA: TGTGCCAGCAGCGTAGGCGATTTGAGGAGGGGCACAGATACGCAGTATTTT; CDR3: CASSVGDLRRGTDTQYF
J: TRBJ2-5; size: -; D: TRBD1; V: TRBV15; DNA: TGTGCCACCAGCAGAGATCTGGCAGGGGGCGCGAGGGAGACCCAGTACTTC; CDR3: CATSRDLAGGARETQYF
J: TRBJ2-3; size: -; D: -; V: TRBV4-1; DNA: TGCGCCAGCAGCCAAGAAGGCGGGACGCCCTCCGTTACGCAGTATTTT; CDR3: CASSQEGGTPSVTQYF
J: TRBJ2-1; size: -; D: TRBD2; V: TRBV5-1; DNA: TGCGCCAGCAGCTTGGCGGGACTAGCGGGGGAGAATGAGCAGTTCTTC; CDR3: CASSLAGLAGENEQFF
J: TRBJ2-2; size: -; D: TRBD1; V: TRBV9; DNA: TGTGCCAGCAGCCCCGGGACAGGGGGGACCGGGGAGCTGTTTTTT; CDR3: CASSPGTGGTGELFF
J: TRBJ1-3; size: -; D: -; V: TRBV7-8; DNA: TGTGCCAGCAGCTCCGGGAATTCTGGAAACACCATATATTTT; CDR3: CASSSGNSGNTIYF
J: TRBJ2-7; size: -; D: -; V: TRBV19; DNA: TGTGCCAGTAGTGCCATAACAGGGAGCTCCTACGAGCAGTACTTC; CDR3: CASSAITGSSYEQYF
J: TRBJ1-1; size: -; D: TRBD1; V: TRBV5-1; DNA: TGCGCCAGCAGTCGGGACAGGGGGAACACTGAAGCTTTCTTT; CDR3: CASSRDRGNTEAFF
J: TRBJ2-1; size: -; D: TRBD2; V: TRBV7-2; DNA: TGTGCCAGCAGTCTCAGGACTAGCGGGAGTGGGCGCAATGAGCAGTTCTTC; CDR3: CASSLRTSGSGRNEQFF
J: TRBJ2-1; size: -; D: -; V: TRBV7-8; DNA: TGTGCCAGCAGCCTCCATGAACAGGGCGCTGAGCAGTTCTTC; CDR3: CASSLHEQGAEQFF
J: TRBJ1-2; size: -; D: -; V: TRBV5-1; DNA: TGCGCCAGCAGCGCACAAGTAGGGGACTATGGCTACACCTTC; CDR3: CASSAQVGDYGYTF
J: TRBJ2-7; size: -; D: -; V: TRBV5-6; DNA: TGTGCCAGCAGCTCAGCGGGCGAGCAGTACTTC; CDR3: CASSSAGEQYF
J: TRBJ2-2; size: -; D: TRBD1; V: TRBV10-1; DNA: TGCGCCAGCAGCGAGGGGGCAGCCGGGGAGCTGTTTTTT; CDR3: CASSEGAAGELFF